This paragraph covers one T cell receptor beta chain sequence. Its antigen is undetermined. The data are from a study of cytotoxic CD8 clonotypes in ibrutinib-treated CLL. Study context: Treatment had run for a median roughly 13 months, range 6 to 36, when response samples were taken. On average, each sample had 255,043 productive templates and more than 85,000 productive rearrangements.

V was pared by 3 bases and J by 4 bases, with 16 bases between. The CDR3 is made up of 15 amino acids. The germline V gene encodes CDR1 SGHAT and CDR2 FQNNGV. Study-wide results and limits: Researchers report that baseline clonality outpaced age-matched healthy donors and tracked circulating CD8+ T-cell counts.

Investigators sought sequencing depths of between 1 in 200,000 and 1 in 1 million T cells. Sequencing was performed with immunoSEQ multiplex PCR; in TCRdb, only in-frame clones are kept and a portion is missing. Here the sample spans approximately 190,000 clones, about four fifths being singletons. The sequenced sample was PBMCs, obtained after 12 months of ibrutinib treatment. The clonotype was recovered from a human donor with chronic lymphocytic leukemia. The chain uses TRBV11-2 and TRBJ2-7, with D possibly called TRBD1 or TRBD2 (5 bases each). CDR3 DNA sequence: TGTGCCAGCAGCTTCTTAAGGGACCCTGGATACGAGCAGTACTTC. Its protein is CASSFLRDPGYEQYF.